The present T cell receptor beta chain was sequenced within a study of cytomegalovirus exposure and HLA in healthy donors. General observations from the study: Later work found that TCR association rates differed between HLA loci; DRB1 had the most and HLA-C the fewest. Later analysis identified a missense DCLRE1C variant that was linked to TCR beta V- and J-gene trimming. Links to common viral pathogens appeared, in a later analysis, for several of the most significant clusters.

PCR involved 60 Vbeta and 13 Jbeta primers. Sequenced by immunoSEQ multiplex PCR; TCRdb stores in-frame clones only, minus some. The repertoire table contains tens of thousands of clones. Donors were ostensibly healthy at sampling, although undocumented immune exposures were probable. In the case of this clone: What it recognizes is unknown.

Germline V gene lookup returns CDR1 SGHNT and CDR2 YENEEA. This CDR3 contains 12 residues. Trimming took 1 base from V and 8 from J, leaving 5 bases between them. The clonotype comes from a woman aged 18-29 years in good health and CMV-seronegative. Sequenced input: PBMCs. The chain couples TRBV11-3 to TRBJ2-2; D remains unclear. The CDR3 reads CASSLARGELFF. The CDR3 DNA reads as TGTGCCAGCAGCTTAGCCCGTGGGGAGCTGTTTTTT.